This TCR beta chain was identified in a study of PD-1 blockade in classical Hodgkin lymphoma. Study observations and caveats: Baseline diversity was lower in partial responders and progressors than complete responders.

This clone has a single count. No antigen is known for it. Assay used: immunoSEQ multiplex PCR; TCRdb lists only in-frame clones, some missing. This table holds roughly 100,000 clones, 90% to 95% found once. Stated time point: cycle 4 day 1 (C4D1), after six to seven weeks of nivolumab. With no exception, relapse followed autologous stem cell transplantation in all patients, and brentuximab vedotin exposure varied. Per germline, CDR1 SSHAT and CDR2 FNYEAQ (reference sequence). The CDR3 is 16 residues long. The V segment lost 1 base and the J segment 4 bases; nucleotides outside the gene matches: 4. This sequence was found in a human donor with classical Hodgkin lymphoma. Sample: peripheral blood mononuclear cells (PBMCs), taken before the fourth cycle of nivolumab. The J gene is TRBJ2-3, the V gene TRBV7-7; TRBD2 matches 11 bases. Written as DNA, the CDR3 is TGTGCCAGCAGCTTAGGCCTAGCGGGAGGTCCAGATACGCAGTATTTT. This gives the protein CASSLGLAGGPDTQYF.